This TCR beta chain comes out of a study of T cell repertoires in cytomegalovirus infection. In the study overall: CMV epitopes that were recently identified and HLA-C-restricted were used alongside well-studied HLA-B-restricted ones.

Of note for this clonotype: As yet, its antigen is unknown.

TCRdb passed the reads through MiXCR, listing each CDR3 protein once. This table holds about 830,000 distinct CDR3 sequences, 30% to 35% found once. Trimming left V 3 bases short and J 5 bases short, with 11 bases between. This CDR3 is built from 13 residues. Germline lookup yields CDR1 SEHNR and CDR2 FQNEAQ (reference sequence). Broader study findings: HLA-C-restricted, CMV-specific TCR beta clonotypes were dominant ex vivo.

This TCR was sampled from a human donor in good health (CMV status not recorded). Some clones in this sample may be carry-over from other donors' samples. The chain carries TRBV7-9 and TRBJ2-7, with D unclear. The source material was cultured CD8+ T cells from PBMCs, sampled from culture after CMV antigen stimulation. CDR3 region: CASSLDPVDEQYV. CDR3 DNA sequence: TGTGCCAGCAGCTTGGATCCCGTGGACGAGCAGTACGTC.